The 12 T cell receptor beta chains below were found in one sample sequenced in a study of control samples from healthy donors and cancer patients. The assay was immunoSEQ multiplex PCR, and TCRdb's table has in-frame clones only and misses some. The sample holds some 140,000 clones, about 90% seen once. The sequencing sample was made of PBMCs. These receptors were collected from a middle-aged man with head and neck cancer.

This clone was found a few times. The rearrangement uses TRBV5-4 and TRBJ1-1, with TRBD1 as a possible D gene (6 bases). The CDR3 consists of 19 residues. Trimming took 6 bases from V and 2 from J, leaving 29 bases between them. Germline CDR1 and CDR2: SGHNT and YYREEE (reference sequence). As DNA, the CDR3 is TGTGCCAGCACCCATTTGTTGGGCGGTAGAAAGACAGGAAACACTGAAGCTTTCTTT. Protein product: CASTHLLGGRKTGNTEAFF.

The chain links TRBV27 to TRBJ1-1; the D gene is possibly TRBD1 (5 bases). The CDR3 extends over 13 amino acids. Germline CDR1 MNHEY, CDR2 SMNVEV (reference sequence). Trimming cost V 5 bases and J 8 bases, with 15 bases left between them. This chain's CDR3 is CASSHGEGTEAFF. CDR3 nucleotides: TGTGCCAGCAGTCACGGGGAGGGGACCGAAGCTTTCTTT.

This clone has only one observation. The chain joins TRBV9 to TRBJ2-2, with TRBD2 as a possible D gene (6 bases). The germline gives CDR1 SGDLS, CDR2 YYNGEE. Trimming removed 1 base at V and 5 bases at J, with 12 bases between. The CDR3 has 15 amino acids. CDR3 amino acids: CASSVWEEETGELFF. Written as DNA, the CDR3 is TGTGCCAGCAGCGTATGGGAGGAGGAAACCGGGGAGCTGTTTTTT.

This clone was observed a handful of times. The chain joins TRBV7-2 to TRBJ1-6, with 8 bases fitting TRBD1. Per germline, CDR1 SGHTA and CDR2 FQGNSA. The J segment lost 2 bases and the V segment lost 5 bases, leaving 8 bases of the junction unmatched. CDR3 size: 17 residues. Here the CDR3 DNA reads TGTGCCAGCAGCATAACGACAGGGGCGCCCTATAATTCACCCCTCCACTTT. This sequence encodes CASSITTGAPYNSPLHF.

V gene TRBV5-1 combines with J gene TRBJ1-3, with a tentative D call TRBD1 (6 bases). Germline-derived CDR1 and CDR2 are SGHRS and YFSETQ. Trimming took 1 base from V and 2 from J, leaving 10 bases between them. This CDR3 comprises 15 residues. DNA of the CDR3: TGCGCCAGCAGCTTGCTGGGGGGGCCTGGAAACACCATATATTTT. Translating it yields CASSLLGGPGNTIYF.

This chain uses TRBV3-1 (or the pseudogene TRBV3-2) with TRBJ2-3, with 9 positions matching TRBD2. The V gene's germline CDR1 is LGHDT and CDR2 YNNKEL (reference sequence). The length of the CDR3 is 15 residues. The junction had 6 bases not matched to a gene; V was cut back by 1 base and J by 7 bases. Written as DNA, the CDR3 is TGTGCCAGCAGCCAAGGCGGGGGGGCCCGGAATACGCAGTATTTT. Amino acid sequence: CASSQGGGARNTQYF.

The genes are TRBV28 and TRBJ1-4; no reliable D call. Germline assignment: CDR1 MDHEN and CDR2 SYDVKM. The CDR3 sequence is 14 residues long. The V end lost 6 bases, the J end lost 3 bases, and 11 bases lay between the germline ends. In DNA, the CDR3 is TGTGCCAGCAGCCCCTCAGACTCTAATGAAAAACTGTTTTTT. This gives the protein CASSPSDSNEKLFF.

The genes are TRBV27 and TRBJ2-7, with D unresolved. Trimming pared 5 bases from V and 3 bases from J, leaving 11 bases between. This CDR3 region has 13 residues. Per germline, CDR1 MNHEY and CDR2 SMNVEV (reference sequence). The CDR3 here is CASSVTVNYEQYF. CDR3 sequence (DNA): TGTGCCAGCAGTGTTACAGTAAACTACGAGCAGTACTTC.

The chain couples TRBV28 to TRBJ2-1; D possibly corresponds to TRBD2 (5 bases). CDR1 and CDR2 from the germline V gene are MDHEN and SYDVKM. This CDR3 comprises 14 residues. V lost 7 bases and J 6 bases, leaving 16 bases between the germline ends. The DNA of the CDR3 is TGTGCCAGCACAGTTTTTGGACTTCTCAATGAGCAGTTCTTC. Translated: CASTVFGLLNEQFF.

CDR3 coding DNA: TGCGCCAGCAGCTTGGGGGACCCCCGCACAGATACGCAGTATTTT. Translated, it gives CASSLGDPRTDTQYF. The gene calls are TRBV5-1 and TRBJ2-3, with D perhaps TRBD1 or TRBD2 (5 bases each). Trimming took off 0 bases at V and 1 base at J, with 9 bases between the two ends. CDR1 and CDR2 (germline): SGHRS, YFSETQ. This CDR3 contains 15 residues. Looking up the rest from reference TRBV5-1 and TRBJ2-3 gives the full variable domain: KAGVTQTPRYLIKTRGQQVTLSCSPISGHRSVSWYQQTPGQGLQFLFEYFSETQRNKGNFPGRFSGRQFSNSRSEMNVSTLELGDSALYLCASSLGDPRTDTQYFGPGTRLTVL.

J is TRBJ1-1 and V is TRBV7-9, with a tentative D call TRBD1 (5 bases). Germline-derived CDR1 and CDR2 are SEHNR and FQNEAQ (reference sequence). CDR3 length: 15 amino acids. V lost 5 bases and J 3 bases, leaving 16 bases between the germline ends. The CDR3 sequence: CASSPPEGRDTEAFF. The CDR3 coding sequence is TGTGCCAGCAGCCCCCCGGAAGGCAGGGACACTGAAGCTTTCTTT.

The CDR3 protein is CASSIPRPDYGYTF. In nucleotides, the CDR3 is TGTGCCAGTAGTATTCCCAGGCCCGACTATGGCTACACCTTC. The chain joins TRBV19 to TRBJ1-2; the D is unclear. In germline, CDR1 is LNHDA, CDR2 SQIVND (reference sequence). Trimming stripped 3 bases from V and 3 bases from J, with 11 bases between. The CDR3 sequence is 14 residues long.